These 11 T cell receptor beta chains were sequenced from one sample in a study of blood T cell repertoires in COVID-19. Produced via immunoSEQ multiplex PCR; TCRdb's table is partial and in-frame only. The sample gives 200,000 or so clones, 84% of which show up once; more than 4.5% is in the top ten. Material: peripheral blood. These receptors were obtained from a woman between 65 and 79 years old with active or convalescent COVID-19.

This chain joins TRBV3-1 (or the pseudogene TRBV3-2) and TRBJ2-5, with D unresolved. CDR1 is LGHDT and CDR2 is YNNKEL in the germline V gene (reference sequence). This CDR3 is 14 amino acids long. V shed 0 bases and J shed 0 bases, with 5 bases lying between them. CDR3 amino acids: CASSQELYQETQYF. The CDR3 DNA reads TGTGCCAGCAGCCAAGAACTATACCAAGAGACCCAGTACTTC.

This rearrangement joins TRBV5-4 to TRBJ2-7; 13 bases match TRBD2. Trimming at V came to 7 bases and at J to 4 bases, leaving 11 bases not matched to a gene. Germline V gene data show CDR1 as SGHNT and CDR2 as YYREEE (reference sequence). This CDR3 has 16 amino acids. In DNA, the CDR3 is TGTGCCAGCTCAGCTTGGACTAGCGGGAGTAAGTACGAGCAGTACTTC. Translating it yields CASSAWTSGSKYEQYF.

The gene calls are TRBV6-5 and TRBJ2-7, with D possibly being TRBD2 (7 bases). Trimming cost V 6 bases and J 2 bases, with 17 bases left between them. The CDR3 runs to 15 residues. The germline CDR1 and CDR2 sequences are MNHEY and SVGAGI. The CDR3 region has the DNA TGTGCCAGCAGATCCCAAGGGGGGGGAACCTACGAGCAGTACTTC. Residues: CASRSQGGGTYEQYF.

The chain's CDR3 is CASSPYRGDGYTF. CDR3 in DNA: TGTGCCAGCAGCCCCTATAGGGGCGACGGCTACACCTTC. V gene TRBV14 combines with J gene TRBJ1-2; TRBD1 might be the D (5 bases). CDR1 is SGHDN and CDR2 is FVKESK in the germline V gene. V was shortened by 4 bases and J by 8 bases, with 14 bases between the two germline ends. This CDR3 is built from 13 residues.

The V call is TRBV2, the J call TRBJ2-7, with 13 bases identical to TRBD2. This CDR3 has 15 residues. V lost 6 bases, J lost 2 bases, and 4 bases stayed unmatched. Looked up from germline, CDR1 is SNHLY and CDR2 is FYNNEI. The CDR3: CASRDGTSGTYEQYF. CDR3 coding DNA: TGTGCCAGCAGGGATGGGACTAGCGGGACCTACGAGCAGTACTTC.

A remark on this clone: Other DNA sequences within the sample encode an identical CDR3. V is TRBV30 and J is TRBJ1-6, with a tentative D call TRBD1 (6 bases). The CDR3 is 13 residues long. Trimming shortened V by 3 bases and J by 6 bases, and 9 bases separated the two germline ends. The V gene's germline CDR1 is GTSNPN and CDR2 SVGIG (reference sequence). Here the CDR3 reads CAWSVQGNSPLHF. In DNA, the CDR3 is TGTGCCTGGAGCGTACAGGGTAATTCACCCCTCCACTTT.

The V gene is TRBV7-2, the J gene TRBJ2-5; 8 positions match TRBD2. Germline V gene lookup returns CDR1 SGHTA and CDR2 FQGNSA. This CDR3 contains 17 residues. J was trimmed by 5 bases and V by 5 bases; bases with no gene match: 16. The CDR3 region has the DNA TGTGCCAGCAGCCAAACTAGGGGCCGCGGCGGGGGGGAGACCCAGTACTTC. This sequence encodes CASSQTRGRGGGETQYF.

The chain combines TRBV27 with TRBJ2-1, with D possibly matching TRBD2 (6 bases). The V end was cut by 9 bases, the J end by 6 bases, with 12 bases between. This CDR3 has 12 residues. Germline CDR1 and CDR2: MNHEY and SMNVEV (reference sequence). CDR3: CASSAGLNEQFF. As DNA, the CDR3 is TGTGCCAGTTCTGCGGGACTCAATGAGCAGTTCTTC.

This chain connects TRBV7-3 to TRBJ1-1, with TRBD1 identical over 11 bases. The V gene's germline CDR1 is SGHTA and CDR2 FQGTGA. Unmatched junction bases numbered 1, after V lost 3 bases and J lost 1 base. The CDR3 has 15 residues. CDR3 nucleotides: TGTGCCAGCAGCTTGGGGACAGGGGGGAACACTGAAGCTTTCTTT. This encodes CASSLGTGGNTEAFF.

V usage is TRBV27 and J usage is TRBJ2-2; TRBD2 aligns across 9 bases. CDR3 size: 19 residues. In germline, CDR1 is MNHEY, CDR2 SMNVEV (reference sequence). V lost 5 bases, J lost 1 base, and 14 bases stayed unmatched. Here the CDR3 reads CASSRTGTSRRLNTGELFF. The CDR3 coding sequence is TGTGCCAGCAGTCGTACCGGGACTAGCAGACGACTGAACACCGGGGAGCTGTTTTTT.

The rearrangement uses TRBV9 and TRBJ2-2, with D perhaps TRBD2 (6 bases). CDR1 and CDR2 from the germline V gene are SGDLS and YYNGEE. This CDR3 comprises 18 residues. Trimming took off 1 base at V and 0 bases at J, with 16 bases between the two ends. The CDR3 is CASSVSPGLATNTGELFF. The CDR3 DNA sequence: TGTGCCAGCAGCGTATCGCCGGGACTCGCGACGAACACCGGGGAGCTGTTTTTT.